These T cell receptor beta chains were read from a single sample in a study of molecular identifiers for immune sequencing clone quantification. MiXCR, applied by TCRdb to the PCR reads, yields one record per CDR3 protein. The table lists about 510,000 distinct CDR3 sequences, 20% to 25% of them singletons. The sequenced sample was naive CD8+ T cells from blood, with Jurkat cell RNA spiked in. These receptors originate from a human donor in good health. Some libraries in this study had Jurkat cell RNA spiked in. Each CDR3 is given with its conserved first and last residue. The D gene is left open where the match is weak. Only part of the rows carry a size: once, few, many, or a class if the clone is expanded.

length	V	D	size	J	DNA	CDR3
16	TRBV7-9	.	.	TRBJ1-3	TGTGCCAGCGTCGACGGGGGGGATGGGACTGGAAACACCATATATTTT	CASVDGGDGTGNTIYF
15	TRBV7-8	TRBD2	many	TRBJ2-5	TGTGCCAGCAGCTTAGTCGGGACTAGCCAAGAGACCCAGTACTTC	CASSLVGTSQETQYF
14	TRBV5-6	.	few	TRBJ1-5	TGTGCCAGCAGCTTTTTGGCTGGCAATCAGCCCCAGCATTTT	CASSFLAGNQPQHF
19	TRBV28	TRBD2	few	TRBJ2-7	TGTGCCAGCAGTTTACTTCGCACTAGCGGGAGCCTTCTACCTACCGAGCAGTACTTC	CASSLLRTSGSLLPTEQYF
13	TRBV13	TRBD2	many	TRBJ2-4	TGTGCCAGCTCTGCTAGCGGGGTTAACATTCAGTACTTC	CASSASGVNIQYF
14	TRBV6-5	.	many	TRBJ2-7	TGTGCCAGCAGATCTAGCAGGAGCTCCTACGAGCAGTACTTC	CASRSSRSSYEQYF
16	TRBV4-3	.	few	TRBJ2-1	TGCGCCAGCAGCCAAGATCGAATAGCGGATTACAATGAGCAGTTCTTC	CASSQDRIADYNEQFF
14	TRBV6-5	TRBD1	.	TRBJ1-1	TGTGCCGCCCGGGACAGGGTTATGGACACTGAAGCTTTCTTT	CAARDRVMDTEAFF
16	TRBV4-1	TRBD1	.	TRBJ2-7	TGCGCCAGCAGCCAAGATCCCGGACAGGCCTCCTACGAGCAGTACTTC	CASSQDPGQASYEQYF
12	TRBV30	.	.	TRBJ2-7	TGTGCCTGGAGCCAGGTCTCCTACGAGCAGTACTTC	CAWSQVSYEQYF
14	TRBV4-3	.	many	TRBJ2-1	TGCGCCAGCAGCCAGCAACAGGGCTACAATGAGCAGTTCTTC	CASSQQQGYNEQFF
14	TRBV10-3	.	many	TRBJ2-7	TGTGCCATCAGTGAGTCTCGGGTGACCTACGAGCAGTACTTC	CAISESRVTYEQYF
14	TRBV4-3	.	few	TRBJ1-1	TGCGCCAGCAGCCAAGGGGTCGCGGACACTGAAGCTTTCTTT	CASSQGVADTEAFF
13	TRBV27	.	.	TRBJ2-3	TGTGCCAGCAGTTTATTCATGGCAGATACGCAGTATTTT	CASSLFMADTQYF
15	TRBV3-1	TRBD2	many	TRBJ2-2	TGTGCCAGCAGCCGGACTAGCGTAGACACCGGGGAGCTGTTTTTT	CASSRTSVDTGELFF
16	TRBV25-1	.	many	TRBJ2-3	TGTGCCAGCAGTGAATCTTCCGATTTTAGCACAGATACGCAGTATTTT	CASSESSDFSTDTQYF
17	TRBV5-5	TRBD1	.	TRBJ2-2	TGTGCCAGCAGCCCTTTCTTCGGGACAGAGAACACCGGGGAGCTGTTTTTT	CASSPFFGTENTGELFF
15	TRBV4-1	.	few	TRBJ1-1	TGCGCCAGCAGCCCAGTTTCAGTTTTGAACACTGAAGCTTTCTTT	CASSPVSVLNTEAFF
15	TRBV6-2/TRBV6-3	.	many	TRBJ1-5	TGTGCCAGCAGCTTCCGACATCATAGCAATCAGCCCCAGCATTTT	CASSFRHHSNQPQHF
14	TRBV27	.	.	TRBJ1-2	TGTGCCAGCAGATCGGGCCGAGGGGGCTATGGCTACACCTTC	CASRSGRGGYGYTF
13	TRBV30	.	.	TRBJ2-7	TGTGCCTGGAGTGTACGTCACTTCCACGAGCAGTACTTC	CAWSVRHFHEQYF
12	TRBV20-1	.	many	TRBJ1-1	TGCAGTGCGCGGGGGGTTGCCACTGAAGCTTTCTTT	CSARGVATEAFF
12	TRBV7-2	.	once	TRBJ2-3	TGTGCCAGCAGCTCCCGGACCAGACGTCCGTATTTT	CASSSRTRRPYF
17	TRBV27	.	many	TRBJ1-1	TGTGCCAGCAGTTTAACAGCGGGACCGAAAATGAACACTGAAGCTTTCTTT	CASSLTAGPKMNTEAFF
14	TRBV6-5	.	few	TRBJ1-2	TGTGCCAGCAGTTACGGGAGGGGGGCGGGTGGCTACACCTTC	CASSYGRGAGGYTF
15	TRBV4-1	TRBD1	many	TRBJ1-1	TGCGCCAGCAGCCCAGGGACAGGGACGAACACTGAAGCTTTCTTT	CASSPGTGTNTEAFF